This TCR beta chain was documented in a study of cytotoxic CD8 clonotypes in ibrutinib-treated CLL. Study-wide background: Samples yielded averages of roughly 250,000 productive templates and 94,000 or so productive rearrangements. Whole-study findings and limits: Clonality (at baseline) was higher than in age-matched healthy donors and tracked circulating CD8+ T-cell counts.

CDR1 and CDR2 (germline): SGDLS, YYNGEE. This CDR3 comprises 15 residues. The V and J ends lost 4 bases and 8 bases, in that order; junction bases with no gene match: 6. Target depth was 1 in 200,000 to 1 in 1 million T cells, about 10x per clonotype. Sequenced by immunoSEQ multiplex PCR; TCRdb stores in-frame clones only, minus some. The sample records about 92,000 clones, roughly four fifths being singletons. About this clone: Its antigen remains unknown.

This clonotype was sampled from a human donor with chronic lymphocytic leukemia. The rearrangement uses TRBV9 and TRBJ1-6, with TRBD1 matching over 10 bases. This material consisted of PBMCs, taken after 24 months of ibrutinib treatment. CDR3 coding DNA: TGTGCCAGCAGCCTAAGGACAGGGGGGTATTCACCCCTCCACTTT. This codes for CASSLRTGGYSPLHF.